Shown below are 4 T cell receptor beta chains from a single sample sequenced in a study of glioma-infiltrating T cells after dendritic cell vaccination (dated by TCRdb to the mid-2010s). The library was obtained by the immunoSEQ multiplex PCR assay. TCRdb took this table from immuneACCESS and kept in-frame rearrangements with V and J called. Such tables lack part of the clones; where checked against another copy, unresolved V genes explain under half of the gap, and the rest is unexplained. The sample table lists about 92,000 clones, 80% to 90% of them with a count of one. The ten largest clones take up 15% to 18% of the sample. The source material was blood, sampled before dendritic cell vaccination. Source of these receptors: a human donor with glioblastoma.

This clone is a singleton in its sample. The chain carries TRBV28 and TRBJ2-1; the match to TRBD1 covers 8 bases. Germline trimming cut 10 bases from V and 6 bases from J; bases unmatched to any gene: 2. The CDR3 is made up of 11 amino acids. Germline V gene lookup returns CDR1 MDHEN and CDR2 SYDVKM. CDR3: CATQGANEQFF. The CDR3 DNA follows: TGTGCCACCCAGGGGGCCAATGAGCAGTTCTTC. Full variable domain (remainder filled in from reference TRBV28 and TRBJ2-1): DVKVTQSSRYLVKRTGEKVFLECVQDMDHENMFWYRQDPGLGLRLIYFSYDVKMKEKGDIPEGYSVSREKKERFSLILESASTNQTSMYLCATQGANEQFFGPGTRLTVL.

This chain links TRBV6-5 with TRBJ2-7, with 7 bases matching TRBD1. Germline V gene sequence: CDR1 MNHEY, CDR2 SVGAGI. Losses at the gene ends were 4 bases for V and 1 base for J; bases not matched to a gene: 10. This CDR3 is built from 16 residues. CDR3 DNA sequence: TGTGCCAGCAGTTCCCCGAGACAGGGCCTGTCCTACGAGCAGTACTTC. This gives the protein CASSSPRQGLSYEQYF.

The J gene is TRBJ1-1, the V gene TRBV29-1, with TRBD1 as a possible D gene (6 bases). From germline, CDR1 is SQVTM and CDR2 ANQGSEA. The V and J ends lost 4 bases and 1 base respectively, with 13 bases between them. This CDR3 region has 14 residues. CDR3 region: CSVAPRGGNTEAFF. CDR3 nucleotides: TGCAGCGTTGCCCCCAGGGGCGGGAACACTGAAGCTTTCTTT.

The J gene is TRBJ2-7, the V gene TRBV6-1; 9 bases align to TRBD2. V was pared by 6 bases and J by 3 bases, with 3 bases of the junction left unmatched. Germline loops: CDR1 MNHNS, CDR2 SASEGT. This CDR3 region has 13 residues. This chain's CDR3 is CASRLAGNYEQYF. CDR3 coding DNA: TGTGCCAGCAGGCTAGCGGGAAACTACGAGCAGTACTTC.